Below, 10 T cell receptor beta chains from the same sample are listed, as sequenced in a study of shared clonotypes between healthy human individuals. Repertoires were generated with immunoSEQ multiplex PCR, while TCRdb's copy carries only in-frame clones and drops some. The sample has hundreds of thousands of clones; around 78% are singletons. The sample taken for sequencing was PBMCs. The receptors were gathered from a woman aged 40 to 50 in good health. Some clones in this sample may be carry-over from other donors' samples.

This clone showed up just a few times. The chain has TRBV6-1 and TRBJ1-2; TRBD1 aligns across 8 bases. Germline V CDR1 and CDR2: MNHNS, SASEGT. V shed 3 bases, J shed 6 bases, and the junction held 6 bases outside the gene matches. This CDR3 spans 14 amino acids. CDR3 DNA: TGTGCCAGCAGTGATAGAGGGGACAGGAATGGCTACACCTTC. Translation: CASSDRGDRNGYTF.

Notes on this clone: Other DNA sequences within the sample encode an identical CDR3. The rearrangement links TRBV5-6 to TRBJ1-2, with D unresolved. Per germline, CDR1 SGHDT and CDR2 YYEEEE. The CDR3 spans 14 residues. The V end was cut by 0 bases, the J end by 4 bases, with 10 bases between. The CDR3 spells CASSLAMDGYGYTF. The CDR3 region has the DNA TGTGCCAGCAGCTTGGCCATGGACGGCTATGGCTACACCTTC.

As for this clone: A read error likely explains this, since a far larger clone differs by one base. The CDR3 sequence is CASRPVLAGVYERYF. The CDR3 DNA is TGTGCCAGCAGGCCGGTACTAGCGGGAGTCTACGAGCGGTACTTC. The chain recombines TRBV28 with TRBJ2-7; 11 bases map to TRBD2. Looked up from germline, CDR1 is MDHEN and CDR2 is SYDVKM. The CDR3 has 15 residues.

This clone was recorded many times. The chain is built from TRBV28 and TRBJ1-3; weak D call: TRBD1 (6 bases). Trimming pared 7 bases from V and 0 bases from J, leaving 13 bases between. Germline-derived CDR1 and CDR2 are MDHEN and SYDVKM. The length of the CDR3 is 15 residues. The CDR3 sequence is CASIGGGFSGNTIYF. The DNA of the CDR3 is TGTGCCAGCATTGGTGGGGGCTTCTCTGGAAACACCATATATTTT.

V is TRBV5-4 and J is TRBJ2-1; TRBD1 matches at 7 bases. The J segment lost 3 bases and the V segment lost 0 bases, leaving 3 bases of the junction unmatched. Germline values: CDR1 SGHNT, CDR2 YYREEE (reference sequence). This CDR3 is built from 15 residues. The CDR3 here is CASSLGDRDYNEQFF. The CDR3 bases are TGTGCCAGCAGCTTGGGGGACAGAGACTACAATGAGCAGTTCTTC.

The CDR3, as DNA: TGCGCCAGCAGCCTCTGGACAGGGAATCAGCCCCAGCATTTT. Protein sequence: CASSLWTGNQPQHF. V gene TRBV4-1 combines with J gene TRBJ1-5; the match to TRBD1 covers 8 bases. Germline V lookup: CDR1 MGHRA, CDR2 YSYEKL. Trimming removed 4 bases from V and 4 bases from J; junction bases left unmatched: 3. The CDR3 runs 14 residues.

This clone was counted between two and nine times. The gene calls are TRBV19 and TRBJ2-3, with TRBD2 as a possible D gene (5 bases). CDR1 and CDR2 (germline): LNHDA, SQIVND (reference sequence). V lost 8 bases, J lost 3 bases, and 15 bases lay in between. The CDR3 is made up of 14 amino acids. The CDR3 DNA reads TGTGCCAGTTCCAGACTACAAGGGACAGATACGCAGTATTTT. Translation gives CASSRLQGTDTQYF.

J is TRBJ2-3 and V is TRBV5-1, with 10 bases aligning to TRBD1. V lost 9 bases and J lost 0; bases outside the gene matches: 10. Germline assignment: CDR1 SGHRS and CDR2 YFSETQ. The CDR3 has 16 amino acids. CDR3 nucleotides: TGCGCCACAACTAAAGGACAGGGGGTTAGCACAGATACGCAGTATTTT. Its protein product is CATTKGQGVSTDTQYF.

This chain joins TRBV27 and TRBJ2-7, with 8 bases aligning to TRBD2. The CDR3 runs 16 residues. J was trimmed by 4 bases and V by 6 bases; bases with no gene match: 14. Germline V gene lookup returns CDR1 MNHEY and CDR2 SMNVEV (reference sequence). CDR3 sequence (DNA): TGTGCCAGCAGGCGGGGCACGGGACTAGAATCTTACGAGCAGTACTTC. It is translated as CASRRGTGLESYEQYF.

There are a few counts of this clone. V usage is TRBV6-5 and J usage is TRBJ2-7; perhaps TRBD1 as D (5 bases). V lost 6 bases to trimming and J lost 1 base, with 10 bases between them. This CDR3 has 13 residues. Germline V lookup: CDR1 MNHEY, CDR2 SVGAGI. The CDR3 loop reads CASSRQQSYEQYF. The CDR3, as DNA: TGTGCCAGCAGCCGACAGCAGTCCTACGAGCAGTACTTC.